Listed here are 18 T cell receptor beta chains from one sample, sequenced in a study of cytomegalovirus exposure and HLA in healthy donors. The primer mix had 60 Vbeta and 13 Jbeta primers. Clones were read by immunoSEQ multiplex PCR, and TCRdb kept only the in-frame ones, dropping some. The sample consists of around 99,000 clones, around three quarters of them appearing once. The source material was PBMCs. The receptors were gathered from a woman aged 50 to 65 in good health and CMV-seropositive.

The V gene is TRBV2, the J gene TRBJ2-3, with 7 bases fitting TRBD1. The V and J ends lost 10 bases and 0 bases, in that order; junction bases with no gene match: 4. This CDR3 has 13 residues. The germline CDR1 and CDR2 sequences are SNHLY and FYNNEI. The CDR3 nucleotides read TGTGCCATCGGGACAGAGAGCACAGATACGCAGTATTTT. As protein: CAIGTESTDTQYF.

This rearrangement joins TRBV27 to TRBJ1-4, with TRBD1 identical over 9 bases. The CDR3 has 14 amino acids. From germline, CDR1 is MNHEY and CDR2 SMNVEV (reference sequence). The V and J ends lost 6 bases and 8 bases, in that order; junction bases with no gene match: 7. The CDR3 is CASSLQGAGEKLFF. In DNA, the CDR3 is TGTGCCAGCAGCCTACAGGGGGCTGGAGAAAAACTGTTTTTT.

This clone was counted a few times. One end of the junction varies from germline; a read error may be responsible. V usage is TRBV7-7 and J usage is TRBJ2-1; 8 bases map to TRBD2. The CDR3 consists of 14 residues. Germline V gene sequence: CDR1 SSHAT, CDR2 FNYEAQ (reference sequence). In DNA, the CDR3 is TGTGCTAGCAGCTCCCTGGGACTAGACAGTGAGCAGTTCTTC. Residues: CASSSLGLDSEQFF.

As to this clone: One end of the junction varies from germline; a read error may be responsible. This chain links TRBV2 with TRBJ2-6, with D possibly TRBD1 on 6 matching bases. CDR1 is SNHLY, CDR2 FYNNEI, per germline. The CDR3 length is 14 residues. The CDR3 region is CASSRDTGANGLTF. Written as DNA, the CDR3 is TGTGCCAGCAGCCGGGACACTGGGGCCAACGGCCTGACTTTC.

The J gene is TRBJ2-5, the V gene TRBV27, with D tentatively TRBD1 (5 bases). The CDR3 is 13 amino acids. The V end lost 3 bases, the J end lost 2 bases, and 7 bases lay between the germline ends. CDR1 is MNHEY, CDR2 SMNVEV, per germline (reference sequence). The CDR3 DNA reads as TGTGCCAGCAGTTTCCGACAGCAAGAGACCCAGTACTTC. Protein: CASSFRQQETQYF.

V is TRBV25-1 and J is TRBJ1-1; 7 bases align to TRBD1. The CDR3 is 14 amino acids. Germline CDR1 and CDR2: MGHDK and SYGVNS. V shed 5 bases, J shed 6 bases, and the junction held 9 bases outside the gene matches. This CDR3 reads CASSPTGRLAEAFF. The DNA of the CDR3 is TGTGCCAGCAGTCCGACAGGGCGGTTGGCTGAAGCTTTCTTT.

CDR3 nucleotides: TGCAGTGCAAGGACAGGGGTCGGATCTTTCTTT. Protein product: CSARTGVGSFF. V is TRBV20-1 and J is TRBJ1-1; 9 bases agree with TRBD1. CDR1 and CDR2 (germline): DFQATT, SNEGSKA (reference sequence). The CDR3 spans 11 residues. V lost 6 bases to trimming and J lost 12 bases; unmatched junction nucleotides: 8.

The CDR3 sequence is CASSQGSSYEQYF. CDR3 DNA sequence: TGTGCCAGCAGTCAGGGTAGCTCCTACGAGCAGTACTTC. The chain couples TRBV6-5 to TRBJ2-7; TRBD1 is a possible D gene (5 bases). Trimming shortened V by 5 bases and J by 0 bases, and 8 bases separated the two germline ends. The CDR3 is made up of 13 amino acids. Germline V gene data show CDR1 as MNHEY and CDR2 as SVGAGI.

This clone was detected only a few times. This chain uses TRBV27 with TRBJ1-5, with TRBD1 matching 11 bases. The CDR3 runs 15 residues. Germline trimming cut 3 bases from V and 5 bases from J; bases unmatched to any gene: 3. Germline values: CDR1 MNHEY, CDR2 SMNVEV (reference sequence). This CDR3 reads CASSLEGQGDQPQHF. CDR3 coding DNA: TGTGCCAGCAGTTTGGAGGGACAGGGGGATCAGCCCCAGCATTTT.

This clone showed up just once. An end of the junction differs from the germline gene, which may be a read error. This rearrangement joins TRBV7-9 to TRBJ2-7; a weak D match, TRBD1 (6 bases). The CDR3 is 14 amino acids. In germline, CDR1 is SEHNR, CDR2 FQNEAQ (reference sequence). CDR3 in amino acids: CSSSSGEGTYEQYF. The DNA for the CDR3 is TGTTCCAGCAGTTCAGGGGAAGGGACCTACGAGCAGTACTTC. Looking up the rest from reference TRBV7-9 and TRBJ2-7 gives the full variable domain: DTGVSQNPRHKITKRGQNVTFRCDPISEHNRLYWYRQTLGQGPEFLTYFQNEAQLEKSRLLSDRFSAERPKGSFSTLEIQRTEQGDSAMYLCSSSSGEGTYEQYFGPGTRLTVT.

J is TRBJ2-4 and V is TRBV19; D gene ambiguous. The germline V gene has CDR1 LNHDA and CDR2 SQIVND (reference sequence). With 6 bases removed from V and 1 base from J, the gap between germline ends came to 10 bases. The length of the CDR3 is 14 residues. Here the CDR3 DNA reads TGTGCCAGTAGCCCACCCGCGGCCAAAAACATTCAGTACTTC. Amino acids: CASSPPAAKNIQYF.

The chain carries TRBV11-2 and TRBJ2-5, with TRBD2 matching over 10 bases. This CDR3 is 15 amino acids long. Germline V lookup: CDR1 SGHAT, CDR2 FQNNGV. J gave up 5 bases and V 2 bases, and 5 bases lay outside the gene matches. CDR3 in amino acids: CASSLRAGGPETQYF. The DNA of the CDR3 is TGTGCCAGCAGCTTACGAGCGGGAGGGCCGGAGACCCAGTACTTC.

The chain combines TRBV15 with TRBJ2-3; D may be TRBD2 (5 bases). The V and J ends lost 0 bases and 3 bases respectively, with 13 bases between them. CDR1 LNHNV and CDR2 YYDKDF come from the germline V gene (reference sequence). The CDR3 totals 16 residues. This CDR3 is CATSRDQVGITDTQYF. The CDR3 DNA sequence: TGTGCCACCAGCAGAGATCAGGTCGGGATAACAGATACGCAGTATTTT.

The rearrangement joins TRBV25-1 to TRBJ1-1, with 7 bases that match TRBD1. J gave up 0 bases and V 9 bases, and 4 bases lay outside the gene matches. CDR3 length: 13 amino acids. Germline V gene data show CDR1 as MGHDK and CDR2 as SYGVNS. CDR3 amino acids: CASAGQMNTEAFF. The CDR3 nucleotides are TGTGCCAGTGCGGGACAGATGAACACTGAAGCTTTCTTT.

The chain has TRBV7-9 and TRBJ1-5, with TRBD1 matching over 7 bases. This CDR3 has 14 amino acids. Germline V gene lookup returns CDR1 SEHNR and CDR2 FQNEAQ (reference sequence). Unmatched junction bases numbered 4, after V lost 4 bases and J lost 4 bases. The CDR3 loop is CASSSLQGNQPQHF. In DNA form, the CDR3 reads TGTGCCAGCAGCTCGTTACAGGGGAATCAGCCCCAGCATTTT.

The CDR3 here is CASSSRDRGSYEQYF. The CDR3 nucleotides read TGTGCCAGCAGCTCCCGGGACAGGGGATCCTACGAGCAGTACTTC. The chain combines TRBV11-2 with TRBJ2-7, with 10 bases fitting TRBD1. The CDR3 is 15 residues long. V lost 4 bases and J lost 1; bases outside the gene matches: 4. CDR1 is SGHAT, CDR2 FQNNGV, per germline.

The V call is TRBV28, the J call TRBJ2-5; 7 bases match TRBD1. The J call may be in error: the DNA end matches TRBJ2-7 better. The CDR3 covers 17 residues. Germline-derived CDR1 and CDR2 are MDHEN and SYDVKM. Written as DNA, the CDR3 is TGTGCCAGCAGTTCTGCCCCGACAGGGCCTAGCTCCTACGAGCAGTACTTC. This gives the protein CASSSAPTGPSSYEQYF.

This clone appeared once. The chain carries TRBV19 and TRBJ2-5; 14 bases align to TRBD2. Germline V gene lookup returns CDR1 LNHDA and CDR2 SQIVND (reference sequence). This CDR3 spans 15 amino acids. With 3 bases clipped from V and 5 bases from J, the junction kept 2 bases outside the gene matches. The CDR3 DNA reads TGTGCCAGTAGTATGGGACTAGCGGGAGTGGAGACCCAGTACTTC. As protein: CASSMGLAGVETQYF.